The 23 T cell receptor beta chains listed next were all sequenced from one sample in a study of cytotoxic CD8 clonotypes in ibrutinib-treated CLL. Only in-frame clones appear in the TCRdb table, and some are missing; sequencing was by immunoSEQ multiplex PCR. The table shows roughly 52,000 clones, with around half occurring only once. The specimen was PBMCs, collected after 12 months of ibrutinib treatment. These receptor sequences come from a human donor with chronic lymphocytic leukemia.

The chain recombines TRBV18 with TRBJ2-5; perhaps D is TRBD1 or TRBD2 (5 bases each). The CDR3 length is 15 residues. The germline gives CDR1 KGHSH, CDR2 LQKENI. Deletions cut 0 bases from V and 3 bases from J, with 11 bases between. The chain's CDR3 is CASSPPFGAEETQYF. For the CDR3, the DNA is TGTGCCAGCTCACCACCATTCGGGGCAGAAGAGACCCAGTACTTC. The full variable domain, with the rest looked up from reference TRBV18 and TRBJ2-5, is NAGVMQNPRHLVRRRGQEARLRCSPMKGHSHVYWYRQLPEEGLKFMVYLQKENIIDESGMPKERFSAEFPKEGPSILRIQQVVRGDSAAYFCASSPPFGAEETQYFGPGTRLLVL.

This clone was recorded once. V usage is TRBV11-3 and J usage is TRBJ2-7, with D possibly being TRBD1 (6 bases). CDR3 length: 14 amino acids. The V end lost 5 bases, the J end lost 0 bases, and 11 bases lay between the germline ends. Germline V gives CDR1 SGHNT, CDR2 YENEEA. The CDR3 reads CASSITRGSYEQYF. CDR3 nucleotide sequence: TGTGCCAGCAGCATAACCAGGGGCTCCTACGAGCAGTACTTC.

The J gene is TRBJ2-2, the V gene TRBV2; possibly TRBD1 for D (5 bases). The CDR3 loop spans 16 amino acids. V gave up 8 bases and J gave up 0 bases, with 16 bases separating them. The germline V gene encodes CDR1 SNHLY and CDR2 FYNNEI. This chain's CDR3 is CASSIRQGSNTGELFF. The CDR3 DNA reads TGTGCCAGCTCCATCCGGCAGGGTTCGAACACCGGGGAGCTGTTTTTT. The full variable domain, completed using reference TRBV2 and TRBJ2-2, is EPEVTQTPSHQVTQMGQEVILRCVPISNHLYFYWYRQILGQKVEFLVSFYNNEISEKSEIFDDQFSVERPDGSNFTLKIRSTKLEDSAMYFCASSIRQGSNTGELFFGEGSRLTVL.

The chain employs TRBV4-1 and TRBJ2-2, with D unclear. The CDR3 contains 13 residues. Germline V gives CDR1 MGHRA, CDR2 YSYEKL. Trimming removed 0 bases at V and 6 bases at J, with 5 bases between. The CDR3: CASSQEPSGELFF. DNA of the CDR3: TGCGCCAGCAGCCAAGAACCTTCCGGGGAGCTGTTTTTT.

This clone was observed at least ten times. V is TRBV7-3 and J is TRBJ2-1, with 11 bases aligning to TRBD2. CDR1 SGHTA and CDR2 FQGTGA come from the germline V gene. V trimming: 5 bases; J trimming: 6 bases; junction bases outside the gene matches: 9. The CDR3 length is 16 residues. CDR3 region: CASSTSTSGSVNEQFF. The CDR3 DNA reads as TGTGCCAGCAGCACATCAACTAGCGGGAGTGTCAATGAGCAGTTCTTC.

The CDR3 nucleotides read TGTGCCAGCAGCTTAAGAGGACATATCACAGATACGCAGTATTTT. Translating gives CASSLRGHITDTQYF. V is TRBV5-4 and J is TRBJ2-3, with a possible D match to TRBD1 (5 bases). Trimming took off 2 bases at V and 2 bases at J, with 12 bases between the two ends. CDR1 and CDR2 (germline): SGHNT, YYREEE (reference sequence). The CDR3 contains 15 residues.

This clone turned up a few times. The chain combines TRBV5-8 with TRBJ1-1; no reliable D call. The CDR3 is made up of 15 amino acids. Trimming shortened V by 0 bases and J by 0 bases, and 9 bases separated the two germline ends. Germline V lookup: CDR1 SGHTS, CDR2 YDEGEE. CDR3 loop: CASSLGTLLNTEAFF. The CDR3 region has the DNA TGTGCCAGCAGCTTGGGTACATTATTGAACACTGAAGCTTTCTTT.

In this sample, this clone turned up many times. The chain links TRBV7-9 to TRBJ2-7, with TRBD2 identical over 11 bases. Per germline, CDR1 SEHNR and CDR2 FQNEAQ (reference sequence). The CDR3 extends over 14 amino acids. V trimming: 8 bases; J trimming: 5 bases; junction bases outside the gene matches: 8. The CDR3 DNA sequence: TGTGCCAGCCTAGCGGGAGGAACTTCCAACGAGCAGTACTTC. This encodes CASLAGGTSNEQYF.

The chain couples TRBV28 to TRBJ1-4; 8 nucleotides line up with TRBD1. The germline V gene encodes CDR1 MDHEN and CDR2 SYDVKM. Trimming removed 4 bases from V and 8 bases from J; junction bases left unmatched: 6. This CDR3 is built from 14 residues. CDR3 nucleotides: TGTGCCAGCAGTTCAGGACAGGGAAAGGAAAAACTGTTTTTT. Translation: CASSSGQGKEKLFF.

The V and J genes are TRBV7-8 and TRBJ2-5, with TRBD2 matching over 13 bases. The trim removed 4 bases at V and 5 bases at J, leaving 4 bases unmatched. The germline V gene encodes CDR1 SGHVS and CDR2 FQNEAQ. This CDR3 region has 15 residues. The chain's CDR3 is CASSSGLAGRETQYF. The CDR3 bases are TGTGCCAGCAGCTCGGGACTAGCGGGACGGGAGACCCAGTACTTC.

The CDR3 loop reads CASSVGRGQPQHF. The CDR3 DNA follows: TGTGCCAGCAGCGTTGGAAGAGGTCAGCCCCAGCATTTT. This chain connects TRBV9 to TRBJ1-5; D gene ambiguous. The CDR3 runs to 13 residues. The ends were cut back, 2 bases at V and 6 bases at J, with 9 bases in the middle. Germline V CDR1 and CDR2: SGDLS, YYNGEE.

The rearrangement uses TRBV4-2 and TRBJ2-1; TRBD2 agrees at 10 bases. Per the germline V gene, CDR1 is LGHNA and CDR2 is YNFKEQ. V dropped 0 bases and J dropped 10; count of bases not matched to a gene: 6. The CDR3 runs 15 residues. The CDR3 DNA reads as TGTGCCAGCAGCCAAGATCTAGCGGGAGATAGGGAGCAGTTCTTC. Amino acid sequence: CASSQDLAGDREQFF.

This chain connects TRBV6-5 to TRBJ2-7, with 7 nucleotides matching TRBD1. This CDR3 region has 12 residues. J lost 0 bases, V lost 7 bases, and 0 bases had no gene match. The V gene's germline CDR1 is MNHEY and CDR2 SVGAGI. CDR3 sequence reads: CASKGASYEQYF. The CDR3 DNA reads as TGTGCCAGCAAGGGGGCCTCCTACGAGCAGTACTTC.

DNA for the CDR3: TGTGCCAGCTCTCCATCCCGGGGAATGAACACTGAAGCTTTCTTT. Residues: CASSPSRGMNTEAFF. This chain joins TRBV18 and TRBJ1-1; D unclear. The germline V gene has CDR1 KGHSH and CDR2 LQKENI. The CDR3 contains 15 residues. V lost 6 bases to trimming and J lost 0 bases, with 14 bases between them.

This chain uses TRBV5-1 with TRBJ2-2, with TRBD2 matching 8 bases. The CDR3 sequence is 18 residues long. J gave up 0 bases and V 1 base, and 8 bases lay outside the gene matches. Germline V CDR1 and CDR2: SGHRS, YFSETQ. CDR3 amino acids: CASSLPGGPSSNTGELFF. CDR3 DNA: TGCGCCAGCAGCTTGCCGGGAGGGCCCTCGTCGAACACCGGGGAGCTGTTTTTT.

This chain connects TRBV11-1 to TRBJ1-6; weak D call: TRBD1 (6 bases). Trimming stripped 6 bases from V and 2 bases from J, with 11 bases between. The V gene's germline CDR1 is SGHAT and CDR2 FQDESV (reference sequence). The CDR3 sequence is 15 residues long. The CDR3 sequence: CASREGGAYNSPLHF. The CDR3 DNA follows: TGTGCCAGCAGGGAAGGGGGGGCCTATAATTCACCCCTCCACTTT.

This chain joins TRBV5-6 and TRBJ2-2, with D unresolved. This CDR3 has 11 residues. CDR1 is SGHDT, CDR2 YYEEEE, per germline. V was shortened by 2 bases and J by 5 bases, with 1 base between the two germline ends. The CDR3 spells CASSFTGELFF. The CDR3 DNA sequence: TGTGCCAGCAGCTTTACCGGGGAGCTGTTTTTT.

The V and J genes are TRBV5-1 and TRBJ2-3; D is uncertain. With 4 bases removed from V and 4 bases from J, the gap between germline ends came to 10 bases. Per the germline V gene, CDR1 is SGHRS and CDR2 is YFSETQ. This CDR3 spans 13 amino acids. The CDR3 loop is CASSLGRSDTQYF. CDR3 bases: TGCGCCAGCAGCCTCGGGCGGTCAGATACGCAGTATTTT. The entire variable domain, with the rest obtained from reference TRBV5-1 and TRBJ2-3, is as follows: KAGVTQTPRYLIKTRGQQVTLSCSPISGHRSVSWYQQTPGQGLQFLFEYFSETQRNKGNFPGRFSGRQFSNSRSEMNVSTLELGDSALYLCASSLGRSDTQYFGPGTRLTVL.

The rearrangement links TRBV7-8 to TRBJ1-1, with TRBD1 identical over 7 bases. Germline CDR1 SGHVS, CDR2 FQNEAQ. The length of the CDR3 is 15 residues. V lost 5 bases to trimming and J lost 6 bases; unmatched junction nucleotides: 12. CDR3 region: CASSPVEQGVSEAFF. The CDR3 nucleotides read TGTGCCAGCAGCCCCGTCGAGCAGGGGGTTTCTGAAGCTTTCTTT.

There are a few counts of this clone. This may stem from a read error, because a much larger clone lies one nucleotide away. The chain joins TRBV7-6 to TRBJ2-1; TRBD1 might be the D (6 bases). The CDR3 consists of 16 residues. V was shortened by 5 bases and J by 7 bases, with 21 bases between the two germline ends. Germline CDR1 SGHVS, CDR2 FNYEAQ. CDR3 in amino acids: CASSQDTQSQGNEQFF. In DNA, the CDR3 is TGTGCCAGCAGCCAAGATACACAGTCTCAGGGGAATGAGCAGTTCTTC.

J is TRBJ1-2 and V is TRBV5-6; 8 positions agree with TRBD1. This CDR3 is 12 amino acids long. The junction had 5 bases not matched to a gene; V was cut back by 5 bases and J by 8 bases. CDR1 and CDR2 from the germline V gene are SGHDT and YYEEEE. The CDR3, as DNA: TGTGCCAGCAGAAAGACAGGGGTCGGCTACACCTTC. Protein sequence: CASRKTGVGYTF.

A few counts support this clone. The J gene is TRBJ1-6, the V gene TRBV29-1; 9 bases align to TRBD1. V shed 4 bases, J shed 9 bases, and the junction held 4 bases outside the gene matches. The CDR3 is 13 amino acids. Germline V gene lookup returns CDR1 SQVTM and CDR2 ANQGSEA. This CDR3 reads CSVADRGTSPLHF. The CDR3 DNA is TGCAGCGTTGCGGACAGGGGTACTTCACCCCTCCACTTT.

The J gene is TRBJ2-2, the V gene TRBV7-2; D is possibly TRBD2 (5 bases). The CDR3 runs to 16 residues. Trimming took 3 bases from V and 3 from J, leaving 14 bases between them. The germline V gene has CDR1 SGHTA and CDR2 FQGNSA. The CDR3 coding sequence is TGTGCCAGCAGCTTGGTGGCAGGAGGTCACACCGGGGAGCTGTTTTTT. Translated, it gives CASSLVAGGHTGELFF.